One TCR beta chain is described in this entry. Some clones are missing from TCRdb's copy, which holds only in-frame ones; the method was immunoSEQ multiplex PCR. Of approximately 140,000 clones in the sample, around 90% were seen once. The sample comes from a study of T cell responses to AZD1222 COVID-19 vaccine. CDR1 SGHVS and CDR2 FNYEAQ come from the germline V gene. The CDR3 is 16 amino acids. The V end lost 4 bases, the J end lost 4 bases, and 17 bases lay between the germline ends. Sequencing was performed on peripheral blood, taken 28 days after the second AZD1222 dose. V usage is TRBV7-6 and J usage is TRBJ2-1; D unresolved. This TCR was recovered from an adult who received the AZD1222 COVID-19 vaccine. In nucleotides, the CDR3 is TGTGCCAGCAGCTCGACTTTCGGTTCGCAGTACAATGAGCAGTTCTTC. Amino acid sequence: CASSSTFGSQYNEQFF. Full variable domain (remainder filled in from reference TRBV7-6 and TRBJ2-1): GAGVSQSPRYKVTKRGQDVALRCDPISGHVSLYWYRQALGQGPEFLTYFNYEAQQDKSGLPNDRFSAERPEGSISTLTIQRTEQRDSAMYRCASSSTFGSQYNEQFFGPGTRLTVL.